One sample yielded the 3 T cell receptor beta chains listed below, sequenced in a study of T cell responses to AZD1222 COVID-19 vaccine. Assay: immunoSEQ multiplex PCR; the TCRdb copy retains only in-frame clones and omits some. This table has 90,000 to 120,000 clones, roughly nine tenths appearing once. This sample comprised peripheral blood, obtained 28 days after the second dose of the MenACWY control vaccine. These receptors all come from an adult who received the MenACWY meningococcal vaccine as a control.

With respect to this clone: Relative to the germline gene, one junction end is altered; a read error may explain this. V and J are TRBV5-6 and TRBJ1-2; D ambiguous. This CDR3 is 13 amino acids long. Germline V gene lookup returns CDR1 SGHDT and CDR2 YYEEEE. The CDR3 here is CASSLALSDRVSF. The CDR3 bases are TGTGCCAGCAGCTTGGCCCTCTCTGACCGCGTGTCCTTC.

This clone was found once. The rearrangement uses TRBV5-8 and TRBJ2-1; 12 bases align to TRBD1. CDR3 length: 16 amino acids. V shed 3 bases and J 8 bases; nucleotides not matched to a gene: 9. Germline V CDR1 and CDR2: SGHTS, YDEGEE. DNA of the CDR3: TGTGCCAGCAGCTCCGCCCACGGGACAGGGGGCGATGAGCAGTTCTTC. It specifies CASSSAHGTGGDEQFF.

The CDR3 sequence: CASSLEGTGAYNEQFF. Here the CDR3 DNA reads TGTGCCAGCAGCTTAGAGGGGACAGGGGCGTACAATGAGCAGTTCTTC. The V gene is TRBV7-2, the J gene TRBJ2-1, with 10 positions matching TRBD1. The germline gives CDR1 SGHTA, CDR2 FQGNSA. V dropped 1 base and J dropped 4; count of bases not matched to a gene: 4. This CDR3 spans 16 amino acids.